This T cell receptor (beta chain) was found in a study of blood T cell repertoires in COVID-19. On the study more broadly: Acute-phase and convalescent COVID-19 samples originated in the United States, Italy and Spain. Sample material is recorded as cDNA or gDNA derived from T cells, B-cell-depleted T cells, or PBMCs.

Assay: immunoSEQ multiplex PCR; the TCRdb copy retains only in-frame clones and omits some. This sample has 390,000 or so clones; around 83% occur once, and the top ten carry approximately 5%. Enrolled through a virtual design, the participants were between roughly 18 and 89 years of age and came from under 25 US areas. Cohorts were determined from participant-reported clinical history. Germline CDR1 is MNHEY and CDR2 is SVGAGI. Trimming took off 9 bases at V and 3 bases at J, with 11 bases between the two ends. The CDR3 extends over 12 amino acids. This clonotype was obtained from a woman between 50 and 59 years old who had recovered from COVID-19. Material: PBMCs or T cells enriched from blood (not recorded which). The chain couples TRBV6-5 to TRBJ1-2; the D is unclear. Written as DNA, the CDR3 is TGTGCCAGTACCGGGGTGCACTATGGCTACACCTTC. Its protein is CASTGVHYGYTF.